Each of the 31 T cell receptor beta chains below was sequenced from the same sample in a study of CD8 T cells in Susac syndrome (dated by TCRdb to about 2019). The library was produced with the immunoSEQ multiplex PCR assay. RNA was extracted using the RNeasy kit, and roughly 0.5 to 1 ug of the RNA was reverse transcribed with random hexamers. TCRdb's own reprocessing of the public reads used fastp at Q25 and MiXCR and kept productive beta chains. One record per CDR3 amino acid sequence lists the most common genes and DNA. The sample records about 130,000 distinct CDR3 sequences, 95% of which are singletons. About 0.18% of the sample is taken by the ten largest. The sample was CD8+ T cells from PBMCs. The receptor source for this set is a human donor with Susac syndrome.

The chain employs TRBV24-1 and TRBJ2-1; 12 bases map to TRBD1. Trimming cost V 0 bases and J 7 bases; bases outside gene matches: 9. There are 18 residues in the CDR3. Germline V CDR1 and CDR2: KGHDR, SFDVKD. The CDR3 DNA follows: TGTGCCACCAGTGATTTGTACCCGGGACAGGGGGCCAGGAATGAGCAGTTCTTC. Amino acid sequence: CATSDLYPGQGARNEQFF.

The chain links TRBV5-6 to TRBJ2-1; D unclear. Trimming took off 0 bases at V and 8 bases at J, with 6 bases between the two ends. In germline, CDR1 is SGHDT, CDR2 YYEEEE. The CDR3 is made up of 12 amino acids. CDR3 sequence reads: CASSLGSDEQFF. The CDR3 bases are TGTGCCAGCAGCTTGGGAAGCGATGAGCAGTTCTTC.

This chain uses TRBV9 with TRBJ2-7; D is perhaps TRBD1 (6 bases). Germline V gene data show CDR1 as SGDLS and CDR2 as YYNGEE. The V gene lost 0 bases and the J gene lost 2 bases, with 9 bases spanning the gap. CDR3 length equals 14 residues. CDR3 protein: CASSVGGQTYEQYF. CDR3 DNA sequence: TGTGCCAGCAGCGTAGGGGGACAAACCTACGAGCAGTACTTC.

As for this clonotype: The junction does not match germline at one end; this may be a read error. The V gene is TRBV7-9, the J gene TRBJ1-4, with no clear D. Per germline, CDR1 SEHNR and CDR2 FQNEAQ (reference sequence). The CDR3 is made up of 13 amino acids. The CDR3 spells CASSPHELAGHLF. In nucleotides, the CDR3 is TGTGCCAGCAGCCCCCACGAGCTGGCTGGCCACCTATTT.

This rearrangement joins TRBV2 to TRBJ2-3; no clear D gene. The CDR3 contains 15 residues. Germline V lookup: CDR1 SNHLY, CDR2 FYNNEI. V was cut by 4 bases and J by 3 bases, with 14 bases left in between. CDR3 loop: CASSVWAGRTDTQYF. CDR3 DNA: TGTGCCAGCAGTGTGTGGGCCGGACGGACAGATACGCAGTATTTT.

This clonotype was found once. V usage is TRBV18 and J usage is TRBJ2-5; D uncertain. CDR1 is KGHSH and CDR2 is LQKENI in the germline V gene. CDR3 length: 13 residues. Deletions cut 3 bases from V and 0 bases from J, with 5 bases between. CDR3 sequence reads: CASSPENQETQYF. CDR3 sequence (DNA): TGTGCCAGCTCACCGGAGAACCAAGAGACCCAGTACTTC. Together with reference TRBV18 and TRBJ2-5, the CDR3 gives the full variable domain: NAGVMQNPRHLVRRRGQEARLRCSPMKGHSHVYWYRQLPEEGLKFMVYLQKENIIDESGMPKERFSAEFPKEGPSILRIQQVVRGDSAAYFCASSPENQETQYFGPGTRLLVL.

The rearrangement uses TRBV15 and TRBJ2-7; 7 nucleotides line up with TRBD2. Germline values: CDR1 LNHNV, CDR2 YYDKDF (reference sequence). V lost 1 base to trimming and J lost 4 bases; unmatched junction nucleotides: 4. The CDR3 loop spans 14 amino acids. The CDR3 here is CATSRVGGSYEQYF. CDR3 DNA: TGTGCCACCAGCAGAGTGGGGGGGTCGTACGAGCAGTACTTC.

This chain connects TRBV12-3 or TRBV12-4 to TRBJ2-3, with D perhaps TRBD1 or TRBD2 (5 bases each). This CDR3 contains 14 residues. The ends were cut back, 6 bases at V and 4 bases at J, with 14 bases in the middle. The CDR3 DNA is TGTGCCAGCAGCCGCAGGGACCGCCCAGATACGCAGTATTTT. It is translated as CASSRRDRPDTQYF.

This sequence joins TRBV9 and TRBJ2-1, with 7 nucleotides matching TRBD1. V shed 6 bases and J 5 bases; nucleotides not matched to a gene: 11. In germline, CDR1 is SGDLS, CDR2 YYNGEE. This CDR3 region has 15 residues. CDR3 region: CASTLGGSENNEQFF. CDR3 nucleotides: TGTGCCAGCACCTTAGGGGGCTCCGAGAACAATGAGCAGTTCTTC.

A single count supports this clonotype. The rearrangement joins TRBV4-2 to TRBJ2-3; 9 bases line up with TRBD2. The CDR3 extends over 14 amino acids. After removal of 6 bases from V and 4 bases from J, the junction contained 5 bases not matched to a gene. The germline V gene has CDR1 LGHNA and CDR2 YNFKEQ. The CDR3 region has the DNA TGTGCCAGCAGAAGCGGCGGGAGGGCAGATACGCAGTATTTT. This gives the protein CASRSGGRADTQYF.

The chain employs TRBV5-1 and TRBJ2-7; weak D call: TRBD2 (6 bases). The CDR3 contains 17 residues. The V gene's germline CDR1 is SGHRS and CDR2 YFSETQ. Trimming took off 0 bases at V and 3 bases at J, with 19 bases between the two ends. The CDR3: CASSLGAAWDFNYEQYF. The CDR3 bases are TGCGCCAGCAGCTTGGGAGCTGCTTGGGACTTCAACTACGAGCAGTACTTC.

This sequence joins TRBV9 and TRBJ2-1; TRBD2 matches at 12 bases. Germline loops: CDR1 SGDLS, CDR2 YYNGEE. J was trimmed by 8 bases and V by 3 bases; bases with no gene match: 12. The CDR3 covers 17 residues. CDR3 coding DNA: TGTGCCAGCAGCGGGGGGGCTAGCGGGAGGGCCGTTCATGAGCAGTTCTTC. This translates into CASSGGASGRAVHEQFF.

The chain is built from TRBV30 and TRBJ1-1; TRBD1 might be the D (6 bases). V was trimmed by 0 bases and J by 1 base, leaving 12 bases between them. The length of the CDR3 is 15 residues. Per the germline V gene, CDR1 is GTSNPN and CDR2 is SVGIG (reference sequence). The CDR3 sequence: CAWSVHRTENTEAFF. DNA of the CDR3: TGTGCCTGGAGTGTACACAGGACAGAGAACACTGAAGCTTTCTTT.

CDR3 sequence reads: CASSLRYWGNTEAFF. CDR3 DNA: TGTGCCAGCAGCTTAAGGTACTGGGGAAACACTGAAGCTTTCTTT. This sequence joins TRBV13 and TRBJ1-1; unclear D gene. The CDR3 extends over 15 amino acids. V shed 2 bases and J shed 2 bases, with 12 bases lying between them. The germline gives CDR1 PRHDT, CDR2 FYEKMQ (reference sequence).

The CDR3 DNA follows: TGTGCCAGCAGTGCCGACTTAGGGAACAATGAGCAGTTCTTC. This codes for CASSADLGNNEQFF. The chain recombines TRBV25-1 with TRBJ2-1; no definite D call. This CDR3 comprises 14 residues. Germline CDR1 is MGHDK and CDR2 is SYGVNS. Trimming pared 4 bases from V and 5 bases from J, leaving 12 bases between.

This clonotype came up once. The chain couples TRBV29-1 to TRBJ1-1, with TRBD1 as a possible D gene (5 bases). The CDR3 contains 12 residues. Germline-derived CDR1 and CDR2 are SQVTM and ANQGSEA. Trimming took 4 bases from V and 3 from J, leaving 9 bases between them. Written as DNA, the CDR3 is TGCAGCGTTGGCGGGGGAGACACTGAAGCTTTCTTT. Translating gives CSVGGGDTEAFF.

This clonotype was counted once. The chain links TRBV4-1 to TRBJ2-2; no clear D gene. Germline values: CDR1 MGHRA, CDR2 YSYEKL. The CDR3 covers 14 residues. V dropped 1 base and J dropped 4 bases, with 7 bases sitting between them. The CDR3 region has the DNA TGCGCCAGCAGCCAAGCAACTACCACCGGGGAGCTGTTTTTT. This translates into CASSQATTTGELFF.

The CDR3 sequence is CASSLEASGELFF. The CDR3 DNA follows: TGTGCCAGCAGCTTGGAGGCGAGCGGGGAGCTGTTTTTT. J is TRBJ2-2 and V is TRBV5-6; no clear D gene. Germline CDR1 reads SGHDT; CDR2 reads YYEEEE. V was pared by 0 bases and J by 7 bases, with 7 bases between. The CDR3 totals 13 residues.

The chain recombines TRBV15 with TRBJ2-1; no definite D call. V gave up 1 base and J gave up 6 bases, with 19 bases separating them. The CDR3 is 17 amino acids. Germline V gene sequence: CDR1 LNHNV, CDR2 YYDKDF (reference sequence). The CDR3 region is CATSRVGVVGSGNEQFF. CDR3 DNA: TGTGCCACCAGCAGAGTCGGTGTTGTCGGATCTGGCAATGAGCAGTTCTTC.

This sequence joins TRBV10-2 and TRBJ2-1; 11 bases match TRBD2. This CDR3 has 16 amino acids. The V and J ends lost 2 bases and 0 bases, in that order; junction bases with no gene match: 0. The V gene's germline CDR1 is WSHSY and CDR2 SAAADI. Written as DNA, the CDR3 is TGCGCCAGCAGTGAGACTAGCGGGAGCTCCTACAATGAGCAGTTCTTC. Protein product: CASSETSGSSYNEQFF.

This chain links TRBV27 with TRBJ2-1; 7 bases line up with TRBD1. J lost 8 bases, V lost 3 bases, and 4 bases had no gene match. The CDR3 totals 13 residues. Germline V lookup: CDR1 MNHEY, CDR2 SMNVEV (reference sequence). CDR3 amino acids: CASSLTGPDEQFF. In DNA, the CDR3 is TGTGCCAGCAGTTTGACAGGGCCCGATGAGCAGTTCTTC.

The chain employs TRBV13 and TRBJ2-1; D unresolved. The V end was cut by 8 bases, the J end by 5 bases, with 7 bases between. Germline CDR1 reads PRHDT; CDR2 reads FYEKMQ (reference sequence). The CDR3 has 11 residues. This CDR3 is CASQLNNEQFF. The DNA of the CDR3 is TGTGCCAGCCAGCTAAACAATGAGCAGTTCTTC. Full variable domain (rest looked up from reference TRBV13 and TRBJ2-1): AAGVIQSPRHLIKEKRETATLKCYPIPRHDTVYWYQQGPGQDPQFLISFYEKMQSDKGSIPDRFSAQQFSDYHSELNMSSLELGDSALYFCASQLNNEQFFGPGTRLTVL.

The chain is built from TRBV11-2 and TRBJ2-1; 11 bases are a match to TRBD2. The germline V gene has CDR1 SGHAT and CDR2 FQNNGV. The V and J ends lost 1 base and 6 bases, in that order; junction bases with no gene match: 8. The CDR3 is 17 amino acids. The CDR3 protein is CASSLGIAGGPTNEQFF. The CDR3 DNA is TGTGCCAGCAGCTTAGGCATAGCGGGAGGGCCGACCAATGAGCAGTTCTTC.

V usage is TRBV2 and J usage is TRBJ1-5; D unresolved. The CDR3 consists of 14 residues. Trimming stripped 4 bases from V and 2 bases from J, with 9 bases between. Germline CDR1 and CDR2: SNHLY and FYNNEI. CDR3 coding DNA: TGTGCCAGCAGTGTAGGTCTGGGCAATCAGCCCCAGCATTTT. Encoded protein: CASSVGLGNQPQHF.

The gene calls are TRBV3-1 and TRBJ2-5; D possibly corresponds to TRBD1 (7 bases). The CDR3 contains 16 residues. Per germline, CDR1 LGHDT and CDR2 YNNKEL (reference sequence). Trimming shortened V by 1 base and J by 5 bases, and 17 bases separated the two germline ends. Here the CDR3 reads CASSQGSAGGTETQYF. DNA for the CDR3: TGTGCCAGCAGCCAAGGATCGGCAGGGGGGACGGAGACCCAGTACTTC.

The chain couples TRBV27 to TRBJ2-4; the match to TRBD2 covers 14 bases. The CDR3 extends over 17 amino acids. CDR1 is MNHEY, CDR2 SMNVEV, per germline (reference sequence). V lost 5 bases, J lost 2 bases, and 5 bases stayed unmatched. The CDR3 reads CASSLGLAGGSKNIQYF. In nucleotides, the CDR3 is TGTGCCAGCAGTCTAGGACTAGCGGGAGGATCCAAAAACATTCAGTACTTC.

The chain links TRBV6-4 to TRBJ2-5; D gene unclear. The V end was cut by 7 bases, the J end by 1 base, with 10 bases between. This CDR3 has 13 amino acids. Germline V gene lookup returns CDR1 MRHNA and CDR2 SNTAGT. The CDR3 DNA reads TGTGCCAGCACTCCCCGGACCCAAGAGACCCAGTACTTC. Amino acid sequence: CASTPRTQETQYF.

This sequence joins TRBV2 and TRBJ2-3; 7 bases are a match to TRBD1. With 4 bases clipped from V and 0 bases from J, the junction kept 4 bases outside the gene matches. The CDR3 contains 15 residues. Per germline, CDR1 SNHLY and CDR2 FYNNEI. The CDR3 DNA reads TGTGCCAGCAGTGGGGACAGTACTAGCACAGATACGCAGTATTTT. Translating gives CASSGDSTSTDTQYF.

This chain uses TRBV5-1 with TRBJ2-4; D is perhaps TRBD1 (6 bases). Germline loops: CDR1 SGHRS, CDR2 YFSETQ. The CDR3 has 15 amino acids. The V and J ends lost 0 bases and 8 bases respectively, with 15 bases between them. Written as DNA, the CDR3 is TGCGCCAGCAGCTTGGCGGGTCTACACAGGGACATTCAGTACTTC. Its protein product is CASSLAGLHRDIQYF.

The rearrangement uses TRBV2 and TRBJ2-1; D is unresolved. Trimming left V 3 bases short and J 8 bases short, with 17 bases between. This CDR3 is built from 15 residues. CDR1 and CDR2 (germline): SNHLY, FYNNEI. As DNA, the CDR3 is TGTGCCAGCAGTGACGCCTACGGACGAGCCGATGAGCAGTTCTTC. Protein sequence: CASSDAYGRADEQFF.

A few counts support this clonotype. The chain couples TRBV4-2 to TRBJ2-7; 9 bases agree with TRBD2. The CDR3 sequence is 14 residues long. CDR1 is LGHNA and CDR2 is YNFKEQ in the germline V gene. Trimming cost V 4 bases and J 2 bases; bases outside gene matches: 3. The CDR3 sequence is CASSPSGTTYEQYF. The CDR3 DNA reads TGTGCCAGCAGCCCTAGCGGGACTACCTACGAGCAGTACTTC.